A selection of T cell receptor beta chains follows, all from one sample in a study of blood T cells in healthy people across ages. Using its own MiXCR run on the 5' RACE reads, TCRdb lists one record per CDR3 protein. The sample has roughly 1,800,000 distinct CDR3 sequences; about 49% are singletons. Specimen: blood. Receptors originate from a woman aged 40 to 50 in good health. The CDR3 runs from the conserved cysteine through the conserved F or W. Clone size appears in some rows only: once, few, many, or a class for an expanded clone.

V: TRBV29-1; J: TRBJ1-2; size: many; CDR3: CSVDRGGGYTF
V: TRBV7-7; J: .; size: .; CDR3: CASSSQGGPQETQYF
V: TRBV3-1; J: TRBJ2-7; size: .; CDR3: CASSQSTLTGDYEQYF
V: TRBV28; J: TRBJ2-4; size: few; CDR3: CASSYGPVAGGNIQYF
V: TRBV12-3/TRBV12-4; J: TRBJ2-5; size: .; CDR3: CASSTREGETQYF
V: TRBV9; J: TRBJ2-3; size: few; CDR3: CASTFGTSPGADTQYF
V: TRBV20-1; J: TRBJ2-4; size: few; CDR3: CSARDQNGGIQYF
V: TRBV29-1; J: TRBJ2-1; size: .; CDR3: CSPRNNEQFF
V: TRBV24-1; J: TRBJ2-4; size: few; CDR3: CATSAQGEGPNIQYF
V: TRBV6-6; J: TRBJ1-2; size: few; CDR3: CASLGRQTRNYGYTF
V: TRBV20-1; J: TRBJ2-3; size: .; CDR3: CSAAGSDTQYF
V: TRBV3-1; J: TRBJ2-6; size: few; CDR3: CASSQGPTGANVLTF
V: TRBV9; J: TRBJ2-3; size: .; CDR3: CASSYTLAGGTTDTQYF
V: TRBV14; J: .; size: few; CDR3: CASSLFHLGEQYF
V: TRBV9; J: TRBJ2-3; size: .; CDR3: CASSPARTMSTDTQYF
V: TRBV5-1; J: TRBJ1-5; size: .; CDR3: CASAPGDHGNQPQHF
V: TRBV25-1; J: TRBJ2-1; size: .; CDR3: CASSEYVVAGVHYNEQFF
V: TRBV5-1; J: TRBJ2-1; size: few; CDR3: CASSFEAGGINEQFF
V: TRBV7-2; J: TRBJ1-2; size: .; CDR3: CASSLGATGARHYGYTF
V: TRBV4-2; J: TRBJ1-3; size: .; CDR3: CASSQDPISGNTIYF
V: TRBV20-1; J: TRBJ1-5; size: .; CDR3: CSATLVMDSNQPQHF
V: TRBV10-3; J: TRBJ2-1; size: .; CDR3: CAISESSRANEQFF
V: TRBV20-1; J: TRBJ1-2; size: .; CDR3: CSADETGGNYGYTF
V: TRBV15; J: TRBJ2-3; size: .; CDR3: CATSRYGRGPNDTQYF
V: TRBV9; J: TRBJ2-1; size: once; CDR3: CASSAHRAYNEQFF
V: TRBV11-2; J: TRBJ2-3; size: .; CDR3: CASSSHGTDIDTQYF
V: TRBV5-6; J: TRBJ2-6; size: .; CDR3: CVSRSYRSGANVLTF
V: TRBV4-2; J: TRBJ2-5; size: few; CDR3: CASSHGTSGGPKETQYF